This TCR beta chain was identified in a study of CD8+CD57+ T cells in acquired aplastic anemia (dated by TCRdb to between 2018 and 2020). With regard to the full study: DNA extracted from sorted CD4+ and CD8+ cells had a mean of about 3.2 ug, with a range of 0.2 to 27.4 ug. A CD8+CD57+ expansion meant a frequency higher than the mean frequency seen in healthy subjects.

Study-wide conclusions, independent of this receptor: Between patients and healthy controls, no significant difference in CD8+ Simpson's diversity was found (P=0.060). Around 30 CD8+ CDR3 sequences were shared between patients and controls but appeared highly expressed in patients and within their immunodominant clones.

This clonotype was counted at least ten times. Its antigen specificity is not known. The sample holds no much larger clone one base away, and base qualities are not on file. Patients chosen for sequencing had shown expansion of CD8+CD57+ cells by flow cytometry. Every patient had a diagnosis of severe acquired aplastic anemia based on International Study of Aplastic Anemia and Agranulocytosis and Camitta criteria. No patient had received any therapy when blood was sampled. In the study, sorted CD4+ and CD8+ blood T cells from patients with severe aplastic anemia and from healthy subjects underwent deep sequencing of TCR repertoires. Patients were enrolled under clinicaltrials.gov protocols 00001620, 01623167, 00001397, 00071045, 00081523 and 00961064 in the USA. Ficoll-Paque density gradient centrifugation was used to isolate peripheral blood mononuclear cells. Before DNA extraction, CD4+ and CD8+ T cells were sorted by FACS or by magnetic beads.

TCR beta VDJ combination and CDR3 sequence profiling used genomic DNA as the template. TCR repertoire sequencing was run on an Illumina HiSeq 2000. As for how the authors treated the data: TRBV/TRBJ rearrangement plots, CDR3 size and DJ length profiles, and Simpson's diversity index were used to assess repertoires. The immunodominant clone was defined as the most abundant DNA sequence in deep sequencing data. CDR3 amino acid sequences were checked for sharing across subjects and were also compared against the VDJdb database and published repertoires. TCRdb passed the public sequencing reads through fastp at Q25 and MiXCR, retaining productive beta sequences. Rows are combined by CDR3 protein, so each entry shows the most common genes and DNA. None of the V and J calls come from the authors' own analysis; TCRdb made them. Counted in this sample were roughly 170,000 distinct CDR3 sequences; about 44% of them appeared once. The ten largest clones represent approximately 13% of the sample.

Germline trimming: 1 base from V, 6 bases from J; junction bases outside gene matches: 8. The CDR3 starts with the cysteine, ends with the phenylalanine, and has 14 residues. Only CDR3 DNA is held: 42 bases, read in frame from base 1. The germline V gene yields SQVTM for CDR1 and ANQGSEA for CDR2. In this chain, TRBV29-1 is recombined with TRBJ2-7, with 8 central nucleotides matching TRBD2. Sequenced sample: sorted CD4+, CD8+, or CD8+CD57+ T cells (not recorded which) from PBMCs. This sequence originates from a human donor with aplastic anemia. The CDR3 protein sequence reads: CSVEGTRAGGEQYF. Here is the DNA: TGCAGCGTTGAAGGGACGAGGGCGGGAGGCGAGCAGTACTTC.